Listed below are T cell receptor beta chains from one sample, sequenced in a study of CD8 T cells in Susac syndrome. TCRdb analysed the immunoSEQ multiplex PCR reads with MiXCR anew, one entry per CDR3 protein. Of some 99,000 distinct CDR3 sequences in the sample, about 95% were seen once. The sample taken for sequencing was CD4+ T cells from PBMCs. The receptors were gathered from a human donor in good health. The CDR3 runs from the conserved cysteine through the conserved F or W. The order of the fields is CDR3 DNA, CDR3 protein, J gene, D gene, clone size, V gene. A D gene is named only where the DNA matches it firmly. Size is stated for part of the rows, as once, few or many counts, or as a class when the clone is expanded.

DNA: TGTGCCAGCAGTTCTACAGGGAACACTGAAGCTTTCTTT
CDR3: CASSSTGNTEAFF
J: TRBJ1-1
D: .
size: few
V: TRBV28

DNA: TGTGCCAGCAGTTTACTGAGGACTGCGGCCTACGAGCAGTACTTC
CDR3: CASSLLRTAAYEQYF
J: TRBJ2-7
D: .
size: .
V: TRBV28

DNA: TGTGCCAGCAGCCTTTGGGGGACGGGGCAAGAGACCCAGTACTTC
CDR3: CASSLWGTGQETQYF
J: TRBJ2-5
D: .
size: .
V: TRBV3-1

DNA: TGCGCCAGCAGCTTGGGTTATATGGGCGAGCAGTACTTC
CDR3: CASSLGYMGEQYF
J: TRBJ2-7
D: .
size: .
V: TRBV5-1

DNA: TGTGCCAGCAGACCAGGAATAGCGGGAGGATTTAAGCAGTATTTT
CDR3: CASRPGIAGGFKQYF
J: TRBJ2-3
D: TRBD2
size: .
V: TRBV27

DNA: TGTGCCAGCTCACCGTGGACCACAGATACGCAGTATTTT
CDR3: CASSPWTTDTQYF
J: TRBJ2-3
D: .
size: .
V: TRBV18

DNA: TGCGCCAGCAGGGATGGGCCCAGTTCCTACGAGCAGTACTTC
CDR3: CASRDGPSSYEQYF
J: TRBJ2-7
D: .
size: .
V: TRBV5-1

DNA: TGCGCCAGCAGTCAAACGGGGCATAGCACAGATACGCAGTATTTT
CDR3: CASSQTGHSTDTQYF
J: TRBJ2-3
D: .
size: .
V: TRBV23-1

DNA: TGTGCCAGCAGCACCGGGACAGGATACGAAAAACTGTTTTTT
CDR3: CASSTGTGYEKLFF
J: TRBJ1-4
D: TRBD1
size: once
V: TRBV6-5

DNA: TGTGCCTGGAGTACCCGGCTGCCCCCCTCTGAGTTCTTC
CDR3: CAWSTRLPPSEFF
J: TRBJ2-1
D: .
size: once
V: TRBV30

DNA: TGTGCCATCAGTGAAGGGAGGTATAATTCACCCCTCCACTTT
CDR3: CAISEGRYNSPLHF
J: TRBJ1-6
D: .
size: .
V: TRBV10-3

DNA: TGTGCCACCGGAACCTTCGAACTAGCGGGAGGTTTCAATGAGCAGTTCTTC
CDR3: CATGTFELAGGFNEQFF
J: TRBJ2-1
D: TRBD2
size: .
V: TRBV15

DNA: TGTGCCAGCAAGGGACAAGGCACCGGGGAGCTGTTTTTT
CDR3: CASKGQGTGELFF
J: TRBJ2-2
D: .
size: .
V: TRBV2

DNA: TGCAGTGCTAGCGGGACAGTATACAATGAGCAGTTCTTC
CDR3: CSASGTVYNEQFF
J: TRBJ2-1
D: TRBD1
size: .
V: TRBV20-1

DNA: TGCGCCAGCAGCCAAGATGCGGACACTGAAGCTTTCTTT
CDR3: CASSQDADTEAFF
J: TRBJ1-1
D: .
size: .
V: TRBV4-3

DNA: TGCGCCAGCAGCTTGGAGGGGGACAGACGGGGGAATGAGCAGTTCTTC
CDR3: CASSLEGDRRGNEQFF
J: TRBJ2-1
D: .
size: .
V: TRBV5-1

DNA: TGTGCCAGCAGTCCGGGTGGGACCGGGACTAGCGGGGGGAAGGAGCAGTACTTC
CDR3: CASSPGGTGTSGGKEQYF
J: TRBJ2-7
D: TRBD2
size: .
V: TRBV27

DNA: TGTGCCTGGGCCCTGAGTCTCAGGGTAGGGGAAAAACTGTTTTTT
CDR3: CAWALSLRVGEKLFF
J: TRBJ1-4
D: .
size: .
V: TRBV30

DNA: TGCAGTGCCAGGTCTGAGCGACCGAATCGCCAAGAGACCCAGTACTTC
CDR3: CSARSERPNRQETQYF
J: TRBJ2-5
D: .
size: .
V: TRBV20-1

DNA: TGCGCCAGCAGCTCCGGGACAGCCGGTGAAGCTTTCTTT
CDR3: CASSSGTAGEAFF
J: TRBJ1-1
D: TRBD1
size: .
V: TRBV5-1

DNA: TGTGCCAGCTCGTCGGACTCTAGGAACACCGGGGAGCTGTTTTTT
CDR3: CASSSDSRNTGELFF
J: TRBJ2-2
D: .
size: .
V: TRBV18

DNA: TGCAGCGTTGATCGCGTGGGGGGCGAAATTCACGAGCAGTACTTC
CDR3: CSVDRVGGEIHEQYF
J: TRBJ2-7
D: .
size: .
V: TRBV29-1

DNA: TGTGCCAGCAAGGTAGCTGAGACCCAGTACTTC
CDR3: CASKVAETQYF
J: TRBJ2-5
D: .
size: .
V: TRBV2

DNA: TGTGCCAGCGATCGGAGCGGCGCACAAGAGACCCAGTACTTC
CDR3: CASDRSGAQETQYF
J: TRBJ2-5
D: .
size: .
V: TRBV6-6

DNA: TGCGCCAGCAGCAAACTAGCGGGGACCACAGATACGCAGTATTTT
CDR3: CASSKLAGTTDTQYF
J: TRBJ2-3
D: TRBD2
size: .
V: TRBV4-3

DNA: TGTGCCACCAGCAGAGATCGGCAGGTCGGGTTGGAAGAACTGTTTTTT
CDR3: CATSRDRQVGLEELFF
J: TRBJ1-4
D: .
size: .
V: TRBV15

DNA: TGTGCCAGCAGCGTAGGTCAAGCCGGATCTGGAAACACCATATATTTT
CDR3: CASSVGQAGSGNTIYF
J: TRBJ1-3
D: .
size: few
V: TRBV9

DNA: TGCAGCGTCCAGGGCTACACTGAAGCTTTCTTT
CDR3: CSVQGYTEAFF
J: TRBJ1-1
D: .
size: .
V: TRBV29-1

DNA: TGCAGCGTTGACGGTGGAAATGCTCGGTCAGATACGCAGTATTTT
CDR3: CSVDGGNARSDTQYF
J: TRBJ2-3
D: .
size: .
V: TRBV29-1

DNA: TGTGCCAGCAGCTTAGATGGGGGACCCTACGAGCAGTACTTC
CDR3: CASSLDGGPYEQYF
J: TRBJ2-7
D: .
size: .
V: TRBV7-3

DNA: TGTGCCAGCAGTCCCTCGGACTTAGACTCCTACGAGCAGTACTTC
CDR3: CASSPSDLDSYEQYF
J: TRBJ2-7
D: .
size: .
V: TRBV6-2/TRBV6-3

DNA: TGTGCCAGCAGTCAGCGGGGGGCTAATGGGGAGCTGTTTTTT
CDR3: CASSQRGANGELFF
J: TRBJ2-2
D: TRBD2
size: .
V: TRBV9

DNA: TGTGCCAGCAGCACTCCCCAGGGGATGAACGACAATGAGCAGTTCTTC
CDR3: CASSTPQGMNDNEQFF
J: TRBJ2-1
D: .
size: .
V: TRBV5-4

DNA: TGCAGCGCTGGGGACAAAGCGAACACTGAAGCTTTCTTT
CDR3: CSAGDKANTEAFF
J: TRBJ1-1
D: .
size: once
V: TRBV29-1

DNA: TGTGCCAGCTCACCACAACAGGGAAACGAGCAGTACTTC
CDR3: CASSPQQGNEQYF
J: TRBJ2-7
D: .
size: once
V: TRBV18

DNA: TGTGCCAGCTCACCAGGCCGCAACCCGAATACCGGGGAGCTGTTTTTT
CDR3: CASSPGRNPNTGELFF
J: TRBJ2-2
D: .
size: once
V: TRBV18

DNA: TGTGCCAGCAGCCTCGCAGGGGGGGGTTATGGCTACACCTTC
CDR3: CASSLAGGGYGYTF
J: TRBJ1-2
D: TRBD1
size: .
V: TRBV3-1

DNA: TGTGCCAGCAACGCCGGACTAGCGGGGAACACCGGGGAGCTGTTTTTT
CDR3: CASNAGLAGNTGELFF
J: TRBJ2-2
D: TRBD2
size: .
V: TRBV7-3

DNA: TGTGCCAGCAGTCCTCACAGGGTTCCTCCGGGAGATACGCAGTATTTT
CDR3: CASSPHRVPPGDTQYF
J: TRBJ2-3
D: .
size: .
V: TRBV27

DNA: TGTGCCAGCAGCCACCGGGACACTAGTTTCTACGAGCAGTACTTC
CDR3: CASSHRDTSFYEQYF
J: TRBJ2-7
D: .
size: .
V: TRBV9

DNA: TGTGCCAGCAGTCCCGGGACAGGGATGAATAGCAATCAGCCCCAGCATTTT
CDR3: CASSPGTGMNSNQPQHF
J: TRBJ1-5
D: TRBD1
size: once
V: TRBV12-3/TRBV12-4

DNA: TGTGCCAGCAGGCCGTGGACAGGGGACTCACCCCTCCACTTT
CDR3: CASRPWTGDSPLHF
J: TRBJ1-6
D: TRBD1
size: .
V: TRBV3-1

DNA: TGTGCCAGCAGTGTCACAGGGGGGTACGAGCAGTACTTC
CDR3: CASSVTGGYEQYF
J: TRBJ2-7
D: TRBD1
size: .
V: TRBV6-1

DNA: TGTGCCAGCAGGCCGACTAGCGGGGGGGTCACAGATACGCAGTATTTT
CDR3: CASRPTSGGVTDTQYF
J: TRBJ2-3
D: TRBD2
size: .
V: TRBV7-9

DNA: TGTGCCAGCAGCTTAGAGGCGGGGGGATGGGAGACCCAGTACTTC
CDR3: CASSLEAGGWETQYF
J: TRBJ2-5
D: TRBD2
size: .
V: TRBV7-9

DNA: TGTGCCAGCAGCCCCTCCGGGACAGGGGGCTGGAACGCTGAAGCTTTCTTT
CDR3: CASSPSGTGGWNAEAFF
J: TRBJ1-1
D: TRBD1
size: .
V: TRBV3-1

DNA: TGTGCCAGCGGGCGACTAGCGGCGAACACCGGGGAGCTGTTTTTT
CDR3: CASGRLAANTGELFF
J: TRBJ2-2
D: TRBD2
size: .
V: TRBV6-5

DNA: TGTGCCAGCAGTACCGGGACAGGGCATAGAAACACTGAAGCTTTCTTT
CDR3: CASSTGTGHRNTEAFF
J: TRBJ1-1
D: TRBD1
size: .
V: TRBV6-1

DNA: TGTGCCAGCAGCATTCGACAGGGTTGGGAGACCCAGTACTTC
CDR3: CASSIRQGWETQYF
J: TRBJ2-5
D: TRBD1
size: once
V: TRBV2

DNA: TGTGCCAGCAGCTTAGCTCAGTACACAGATACGCAGTATTTT
CDR3: CASSLAQYTDTQYF
J: TRBJ2-3
D: .
size: once
V: TRBV7-2

DNA: TGTGCCAGCAGCCAGTTAGCGGGGGGGCCCTACGAGCAGTACTTC
CDR3: CASSQLAGGPYEQYF
J: TRBJ2-7
D: TRBD2
size: .
V: TRBV3-1